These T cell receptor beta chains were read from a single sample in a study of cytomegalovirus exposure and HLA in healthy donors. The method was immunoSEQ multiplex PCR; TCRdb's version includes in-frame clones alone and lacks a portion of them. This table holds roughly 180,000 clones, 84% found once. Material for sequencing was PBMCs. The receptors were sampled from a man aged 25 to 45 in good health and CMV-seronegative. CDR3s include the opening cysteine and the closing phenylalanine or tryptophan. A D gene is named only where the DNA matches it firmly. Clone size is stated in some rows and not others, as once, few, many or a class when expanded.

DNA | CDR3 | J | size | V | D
TGCGCCAGCAGCTATCTGGCCGCGGCGGGAGGGTCAGATACGCAGTATTTT | CASSYLAAAGGSDTQYF | TRBJ2-3 | - | TRBV4-3 | TRBD2
TGTGCCAGCAGCATAACCGGGACTGTGTCCTACGAGCAGTACTTC | CASSITGTVSYEQYF | TRBJ2-7 | - | TRBV7-8 | -
TGCAGCGTTGAAAACAGGGGGCGGAACACTGAAGCTTTCTTT | CSVENRGRNTEAFF | TRBJ1-1 | once | TRBV29-1 | TRBD1
TGTGCCAGCCGGTTAACAGGGAACACTGAAGCTTTCTTT | CASRLTGNTEAFF | TRBJ1-1 | few | TRBV27 | -
TGCAGCGTTGAGAAGCTAGGGCTAGCTGGTTACAATGAGCAGTTCTTC | CSVEKLGLAGYNEQFF | TRBJ2-1 | - | TRBV29-1 | -
TGCAGCGTTGGGGGGGGTCGGGGGGGCCTTGAGACCCAGTACTTC | CSVGGGRGGLETQYF | TRBJ2-5 | - | TRBV29-1 | TRBD2
TGTGCCAGCAGAACTGACGAGGCCGGGGAGCTGTTTTTT | CASRTDEAGELFF | TRBJ2-2 | - | TRBV2 | -
TGCGCCAGCAGCCCCGGGACAGGGGCCGTCTACGAGCAGTACTTC | CASSPGTGAVYEQYF | TRBJ2-7 | - | TRBV4-3 | TRBD1
TGTGCCAGCAGTAAGATAGCGGGAGAACTCTACAATGAGCAGTTCTTC | CASSKIAGELYNEQFF | TRBJ2-1 | - | TRBV6-6 | TRBD2
TGTGCCAGCAGCCCCCCAGGGGGCGCCGAGCAGTACTTC | CASSPPGGAEQYF | TRBJ2-7 | - | TRBV13 | TRBD1
TGTGCCAGCAGCTTGCCCAGCGGGGGCGAGCCGTACTTC | CASSLPSGGEPYF | TRBJ2-7 | - | TRBV5-4 | TRBD2
TGTGCCAGCAGCAAGTTCCGGGACACCGGGGAGCTGTTTTTT | CASSKFRDTGELFF | TRBJ2-2 | - | TRBV2 | -
TGTGCCAGCAGCGGGACAGGGTTCTACGAGCAGTACTTC | CASSGTGFYEQYF | TRBJ2-7 | - | TRBV5-6 | TRBD1
TGTGCCAGCAGCCCTGCGGCACGGACAGATACGCAGTATTTT | CASSPAARTDTQYF | TRBJ2-3 | - | TRBV4-2 | -
TGTGCCAGCAGTGACAGGGTGTCCTTCAATCAGCCCCAGCATTTT | CASSDRVSFNQPQHF | TRBJ1-5 | - | TRBV6-1 | -
TGTGCCAGCAGCGGCAGGGGACTAGCGGGAGTAGTCACAGATACGCAGTATTTT | CASSGRGLAGVVTDTQYF | TRBJ2-3 | - | TRBV9 | TRBD2
TGTGCCAGCAGCCACCCCCAGATAACCTACGAGCAGTACTTC | CASSHPQITYEQYF | TRBJ2-7 | - | TRBV11-3 | -
TGTGCCAGCAGTCGGGGGGGATCCGTCTACGAGCAGTACTTC | CASSRGGSVYEQYF | TRBJ2-7 | - | TRBV2 | TRBD2
TGTGCCTGTAGCCCGGGGGGGACCTCCTACGAGCAGTACTTC | CACSPGGTSYEQYF | TRBJ2-7 | few | TRBV30 | TRBD2
TGTGCCAGCAGCGTCGGGGGGATCAGCACAGATACGCAGTATTTT | CASSVGGISTDTQYF | TRBJ2-3 | once | TRBV9 | TRBD2
TGTGCCAGCAGCCCCGGGGGGGTGTACTATGGCTACACCTTC | CASSPGGVYYGYTF | TRBJ1-2 | - | TRBV7-6 | -
TGTGCCAGCAGCTGGATCGGGGCTAGCGGGAGGAACTACGAGCAGTACTTC | CASSWIGASGRNYEQYF | TRBJ2-7 | - | TRBV7-2 | TRBD2
TGTGCCAGTACCGATGAAAACAGGGGCCTGGAAACGATGTTTTTT | CASTDENRGLETMFF | TRBJ1-4 | - | TRBV19 | TRBD1
TGCAGCGTTTGTGACAGGATGAACACCGGGGAGCTGTTTTTT | CSVCDRMNTGELFF | TRBJ2-2 | - | TRBV29-1 | -
TGCGCCAGCAGCTTGGGTGGGACAGGGATAAACTATGGCTACACCTTC | CASSLGGTGINYGYTF | TRBJ1-2 | - | TRBV5-1 | TRBD1
TGTGCCTGGACCTACAGAGGGACCTACGAGCAGTACTTC | CAWTYRGTYEQYF | TRBJ2-7 | - | TRBV30 | -
TGCGCCAGCAGCTTAATAGCGCCCCAAGAGACCCAGTACTTC | CASSLIAPQETQYF | TRBJ2-5 | - | TRBV5-1 | -
TGTGCCAGCAGCTTACAGGTACCCGGGGGGTACTATGGCTACACCTTC | CASSLQVPGGYYGYTF | TRBJ1-2 | - | TRBV5-4 | -
TGTGCCAGCAGCTTGGACGGGACACCTTCCTACGAGCAGTACTTC | CASSLDGTPSYEQYF | TRBJ2-7 | - | TRBV7-9 | -
TGTGCCAGCAGCTCAGGGGGGGGCTATGGCTACACCTTC | CASSSGGGYGYTF | TRBJ1-2 | - | TRBV13 | TRBD1
TGTGCCAGCAGCCGCGGGGGCGGGGATGAGCAGTTCTTC | CASSRGGGDEQFF | TRBJ2-1 | - | TRBV4-2 | -
TGTGCCAGCAGCCCACGGAGCGGGAGGTGGGGCACCGGGGAGCTGTTTTTT | CASSPRSGRWGTGELFF | TRBJ2-2 | - | TRBV9 | TRBD2
TGTGCCAGCATCCCGACACGGGGGGTAGCTGGTATGCAGTTCTTC | CASIPTRGVAGMQFF | TRBJ2-1 | - | TRBV2 | TRBD2